Following are 2 T cell receptor beta chains from one sample sequenced in a study of blood T cell repertoires in COVID-19. Assay: immunoSEQ multiplex PCR; the TCRdb copy retains only in-frame clones and omits some. The sample includes about 240,000 clones, roughly 86% of them seen just once. The specimen sequenced was PBMCs or T cells enriched from blood (not recorded which). The receptors come from a woman aged 40 to 50 with acute COVID-19.

The chain recombines TRBV12-3 or TRBV12-4 with TRBJ2-7; TRBD1 aligns across 9 bases. The junction had 3 bases not matched to a gene; V was cut back by 6 bases and J by 3 bases. This CDR3 is built from 13 residues. CDR3 DNA sequence: TGTGCCAGCAGGCTGACAGGGGGCTACGAGCAGTACTTC. It is translated as CASRLTGGYEQYF.

This chain connects TRBV5-1 to TRBJ1-5; unclear D gene. This CDR3 contains 14 residues. Trimming took off 0 bases at V and 6 bases at J, with 10 bases between the two ends. The germline CDR1 and CDR2 sequences are SGHRS and YFSETQ. The CDR3 region is CASSLVPGGQPQHF. The CDR3 DNA is TGCGCCAGCAGCTTGGTACCGGGAGGTCAGCCCCAGCATTTT.